The 5 T cell receptor beta chains below were found in one sample sequenced in a study of CD8 T cells in Susac syndrome (dated by TCRdb to the late 2010s). Libraries came from the immunoSEQ multiplex PCR assay. RNA was extracted using the RNeasy kit, and about 0.5 to 1 microgram was reverse transcribed with random hexamers. The public sequencing data were trimmed at Q25 with fastp and processed into clonotypes with MiXCR by TCRdb, which kept only in-frame beta chains. Entries that share a CDR3 protein sequence are merged under the most common genes and DNA. The sample table lists roughly 400,000 distinct CDR3 sequences, around 83% of them with a count of one. Of the sample, about 0.12% falls within the top ten clones. Sequences were obtained from CD8+ T cells from PBMCs. The receptors derive from a human donor with multiple sclerosis.

The V gene is TRBV4-1, the J gene TRBJ2-5; tentatively, D is TRBD2 (6 bases). Germline V gives CDR1 MGHRA, CDR2 YSYEKL. Trimming shortened V by 1 base and J by 6 bases, and 15 bases separated the two germline ends. The CDR3 totals 15 residues. The CDR3 region has the DNA TGCGCCAGCAGCCAAGCGGGAGCGGAAGGAAAGACCCAGTACTTC. Translation: CASSQAGAEGKTQYF.

In DNA form, the CDR3 reads TGTGCCTGGGGACAGTCGAACACTGAAGCTTTCTTT. Its translation is CAWGQSNTEAFF. The rearrangement links TRBV30 to TRBJ1-1; TRBD1 is a possible D gene (6 bases). V lost 5 bases, J lost 1 base, and 8 bases lay in between. The germline V gene has CDR1 GTSNPN and CDR2 SVGIG (reference sequence). This CDR3 spans 12 amino acids.

This rearrangement joins TRBV27 to TRBJ1-1, with D uncertain. Deletions cut 6 bases from V and 5 bases from J, with 16 bases between. Germline V gene data show CDR1 as MNHEY and CDR2 as SMNVEV (reference sequence). This CDR3 contains 14 residues. The CDR3 DNA reads as TGTGCCAGCAGCTATCCGGGAAGAACTACTGAAGCTTTCTTT. Translation gives CASSYPGRTTEAFF.

The chain joins TRBV10-3 to TRBJ1-5, with D perhaps TRBD1 (6 bases). This CDR3 contains 14 residues. V dropped 4 bases and J dropped 4 bases, with 11 bases sitting between them. Germline V gene lookup returns CDR1 ENHRY and CDR2 SYGVKD. The CDR3 DNA sequence: TGTGCCATCAGTGGTGAAGGGGGGAATCAGCCCCAGCATTTT. Protein sequence: CAISGEGGNQPQHF.

The V call is TRBV6-4, the J call TRBJ2-3, with TRBD2 matching over 10 bases. The CDR3 contains 15 residues. Germline values: CDR1 MRHNA, CDR2 SNTAGT. Losses at the gene ends were 5 bases for V and 3 bases for J; bases not matched to a gene: 5. CDR3 in DNA: TGTGCCAGCAGTACTACGGGACTAGCGACAGATACGCAGTATTTT. It codes for CASSTTGLATDTQYF.